The source of this T cell receptor (beta chain) is a study of T cell repertoires in cytomegalovirus infection. Whole-study context: Indications came from public TCR beta signatures; they pointed to CMV infection and to a matching HLA type.

The CDR3 covers 19 residues. The V and J ends lost 6 bases and 3 bases, in that order; junction bases with no gene match: 18. The germline gives CDR1 ENHRY, CDR2 SYGVKD. Study-level results: The ex vivo response showed dominance by HLA-C-restricted CMV-specific TCR beta clonotypes.

In TCRdb, the reads were re-called with MiXCR into one record per CDR3 protein. The sample carries about a million distinct CDR3 sequences, about a third recorded once. About this clonotype itself: Its target is unknown.

The J gene is TRBJ2-2, the V gene TRBV10-3; 8 nucleotides line up with TRBD1. This sequence was found in a human donor in good health (CMV status not recorded). Some clones in this sample may be carry-over from other donors' samples. The sequencing used cultured CD8+ T cells from PBMCs, collected from culture after CMV antigen stimulation. This CDR3 is CAIRAMDRELISDTGELFF. In DNA form, the CDR3 reads TGTGCCATCAGGGCCATGGACAGGGAGCTTATTTCGGACACCGGGGAGCTGTTTTTT.